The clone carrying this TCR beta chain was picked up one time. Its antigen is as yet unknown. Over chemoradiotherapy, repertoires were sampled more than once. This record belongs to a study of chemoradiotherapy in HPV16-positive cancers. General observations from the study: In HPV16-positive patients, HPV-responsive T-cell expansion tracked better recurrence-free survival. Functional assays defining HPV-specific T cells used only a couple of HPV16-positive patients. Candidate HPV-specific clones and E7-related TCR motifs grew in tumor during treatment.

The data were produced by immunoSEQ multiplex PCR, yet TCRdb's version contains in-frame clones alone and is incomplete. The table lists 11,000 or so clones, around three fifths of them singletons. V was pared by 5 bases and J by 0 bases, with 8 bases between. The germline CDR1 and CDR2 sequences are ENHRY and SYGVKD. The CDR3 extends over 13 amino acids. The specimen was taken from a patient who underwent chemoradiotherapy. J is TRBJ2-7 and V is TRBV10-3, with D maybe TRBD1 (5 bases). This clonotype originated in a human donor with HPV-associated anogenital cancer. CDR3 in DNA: TGTGCCATCAGTCGACAGAGCTCCTACGAGCAGTACTTC. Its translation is CAISRQSSYEQYF.